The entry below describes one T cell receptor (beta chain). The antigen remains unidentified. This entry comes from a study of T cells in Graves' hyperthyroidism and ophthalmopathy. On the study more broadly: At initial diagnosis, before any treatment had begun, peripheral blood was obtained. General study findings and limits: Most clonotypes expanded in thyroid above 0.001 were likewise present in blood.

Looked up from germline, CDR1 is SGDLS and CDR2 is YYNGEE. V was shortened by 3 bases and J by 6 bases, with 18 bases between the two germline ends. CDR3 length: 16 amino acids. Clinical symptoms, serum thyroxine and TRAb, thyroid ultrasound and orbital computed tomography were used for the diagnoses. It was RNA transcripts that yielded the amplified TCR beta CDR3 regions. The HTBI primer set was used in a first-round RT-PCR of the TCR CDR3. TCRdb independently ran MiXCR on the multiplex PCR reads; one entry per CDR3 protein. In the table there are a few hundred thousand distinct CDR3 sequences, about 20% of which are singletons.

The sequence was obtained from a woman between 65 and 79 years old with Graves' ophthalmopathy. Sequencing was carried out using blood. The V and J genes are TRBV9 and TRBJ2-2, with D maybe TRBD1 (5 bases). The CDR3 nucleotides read TGTGCCAGCAGCGCAGACAGTGGAAGGTGGCCCGGGGAGCTGTTTTTT. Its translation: CASSADSGRWPGELFF.